The 19 T cell receptor beta chains below come from one sample, sequenced in a study of radiotherapy plus CTLA-4 blockade in lung cancer. Sequencing was performed with immunoSEQ multiplex PCR; in TCRdb, only in-frame clones are kept and a portion is missing. Here the sample spans about 90,000 clones, about four fifths being singletons. The sequences come from peripheral blood, collected from a patient treated with radiotherapy plus ipilimumab. The receptors derive from a human donor with non-small cell lung cancer that progressed on radiotherapy plus ipilimumab.

The chain joins TRBV10-3 to TRBJ1-5, with 7 bases that match TRBD1. The CDR3 has 15 amino acids. Germline V gives CDR1 ENHRY, CDR2 SYGVKD. V trimming: 6 bases; J trimming: 6 bases; junction bases outside the gene matches: 11. CDR3 bases: TGTGCCATCAGCTCAGGGGGGGGGCTCGGTCAGCCCCAGCATTTT. Translating gives CAISSGGGLGQPQHF.

The rearrangement links TRBV4-1 to TRBJ1-2; D remains ambiguous. Trimming removed 4 bases at V and 1 base at J, with 16 bases between. This CDR3 has 16 amino acids. Per the germline V gene, CDR1 is MGHRA and CDR2 is YSYEKL. The CDR3 is CASSPPRRAINYGYTF. In DNA form, the CDR3 reads TGCGCCAGCAGCCCCCCTCGCCGGGCTATTAACTATGGCTACACCTTC.

This sequence joins TRBV5-1 and TRBJ1-6, with unresolved D. V was pared by 9 bases and J by 14 bases, with 27 bases between. The length of the CDR3 is 15 residues. Looked up from germline, CDR1 is SGHRS and CDR2 is YFSETQ. The CDR3 nucleotides are TGCGCCACCTCCACTGGCCCGGGTGAAGAGGTGACCCTCCACTTT. It translates to CATSTGPGEEVTLHF. The whole variable domain, filled in from reference TRBV5-1 and TRBJ1-6, reads KAGVTQTPRYLIKTRGQQVTLSCSPISGHRSVSWYQQTPGQGLQFLFEYFSETQRNKGNFPGRFSGRQFSNSRSEMNVSTLELGDSALYLCATSTGPGEEVTLHFGNGTRLTVT.

In this sample, this clone turned up a few times. The chain combines TRBV4-3 with TRBJ1-3; a weak D match, TRBD1 (5 bases). The V gene's germline CDR1 is LGHNA and CDR2 YSLEER. The V end was cut by 4 bases, the J end by 0 bases, with 13 bases between. This CDR3 contains 16 residues. Written as DNA, the CDR3 is TGCGCCAGCAGCCCCGGGGGGAAAGACTCTGGAAACACCATATATTTT. This translates into CASSPGGKDSGNTIYF.

The V and J genes are TRBV19 and TRBJ1-1; D call uncertain. V gave up 10 bases and J gave up 3 bases, with 15 bases separating them. The CDR3 is made up of 13 amino acids. Germline assignment: CDR1 LNHDA and CDR2 SQIVND (reference sequence). The DNA for the CDR3 is TGTGCCACCCGATCTTGGGAAGACACTGAAGCTTTCTTT. Translated, it gives CATRSWEDTEAFF.

The chain is built from TRBV7-2 and TRBJ2-1; unclear D gene. Germline V gene sequence: CDR1 SGHTA, CDR2 FQGNSA. V was clipped by 8 bases and J by 4 bases, with 18 bases between them. The CDR3 loop spans 15 amino acids. CDR3 residues: CASQRSVARYNEQFF. The CDR3 region has the DNA TGTGCCAGCCAGAGGTCCGTCGCACGTTACAATGAGCAGTTCTTC. Full variable domain (outside the CDR3, taken from reference TRBV7-2 and TRBJ2-1): GAGVSQSPSNKVTEKGKDVELRCDPISGHTALYWYRQSLGQGLEFLIYFQGNSAPDKSGLPSDRFSAERTGGSVSTLTIQRTQQEDSAVYLCASQRSVARYNEQFFGPGTRLTVL.

This clone came up once. The chain joins TRBV27 to TRBJ1-2; D is possibly TRBD1 (5 bases). The CDR3 has 13 residues. V shed 4 bases and J shed 4 bases, with 10 bases lying between them. In germline, CDR1 is MNHEY, CDR2 SMNVEV (reference sequence). DNA for the CDR3: TGTGCCAGCAGTTACGACAGCCTCTATGGCTACACCTTC. Encoded protein: CASSYDSLYGYTF.

The chain combines TRBV7-2 with TRBJ1-2; 7 bases are shared with TRBD1. Germline V gene sequence: CDR1 SGHTA, CDR2 FQGNSA. J lost 8 bases, V lost 4 bases, and 7 bases had no gene match. The CDR3 is 13 amino acids. This chain's CDR3 is CASSSRRTGGYTF. In DNA, the CDR3 is TGTGCCAGCAGCTCCAGGCGGACAGGCGGCTACACCTTC. Supplemented by reference TRBV7-2 and TRBJ1-2, the full variable domain reads GAGVSQSPSNKVTEKGKDVELRCDPISGHTALYWYRQSLGQGLEFLIYFQGNSAPDKSGLPSDRFSAERTGGSVSTLTIQRTQQEDSAVYLCASSSRRTGGYTFGSGTRLTVV.

The chain links TRBV4-2 to TRBJ2-3; 9 bases line up with TRBD1. Germline loops: CDR1 LGHNA, CDR2 YNFKEQ. The CDR3 sequence is 15 residues long. V lost 3 bases to trimming and J lost 5 bases; unmatched junction nucleotides: 6. CDR3: CASSHGQGFGDTQYF. The CDR3 bases are TGTGCCAGCAGCCACGGACAGGGGTTCGGAGATACGCAGTATTTT.

This chain connects TRBV7-2 to TRBJ1-2; D gene unclear. Trimming left V 5 bases short and J 8 bases short, with 15 bases between. Germline CDR1 and CDR2: SGHTA and FQGNSA. CDR3 length: 13 residues. CDR3 in amino acids: CASSQLGSMGYTF. The CDR3 DNA is TGTGCCAGCAGCCAGTTGGGGAGTATGGGCTACACCTTC.

The chain uses TRBV7-8 and TRBJ2-7, with D possibly matching TRBD2 (5 bases). The CDR3 covers 13 residues. V lost 0 bases to trimming and J lost 2 bases, with 5 bases between them. Per germline, CDR1 SGHVS and CDR2 FQNEAQ. The CDR3 region has the DNA TGTGCCAGCAGCTTAGCGGGAGCCTACGAGCAGTACTTC. Protein: CASSLAGAYEQYF.

This clone has just one count. V and J are TRBV19 and TRBJ2-3; TRBD1 aligns across 10 bases. Germline CDR1 reads LNHDA; CDR2 reads SQIVND (reference sequence). This CDR3 contains 16 residues. The junction had 9 bases not matched to a gene; V was cut back by 5 bases and J by 4 bases. For the CDR3, the DNA is TGTGCCAGTAGTTCAACCGGGACAGGGGTGGCAGATACGCAGTATTTT. This sequence encodes CASSSTGTGVADTQYF.

The chain uses TRBV6-1 and TRBJ1-1; D not resolved. Germline V gives CDR1 MNHNS, CDR2 SASEGT. The CDR3 has 13 amino acids. Trimming left V 8 bases short and J 0 bases short, with 10 bases between. CDR3 in amino acids: CASGSTVNTEAFF. Here the CDR3 DNA reads TGTGCCAGCGGAAGTACAGTGAACACTGAAGCTTTCTTT.

The chain combines TRBV19 with TRBJ1-5; maybe TRBD1 (6 bases). With 6 bases removed from V and 1 base from J, the gap between germline ends came to 13 bases. Germline CDR1 reads LNHDA; CDR2 reads SQIVND (reference sequence). The CDR3 is 15 amino acids. CDR3 nucleotides: TGTGCCAGTAGCCCCTTACAGGGAAGCAATCAGCCCCAGCATTTT. It is translated as CASSPLQGSNQPQHF.

The chain recombines TRBV29-1 with TRBJ2-7; D call uncertain. The CDR3 consists of 11 residues. Trimming pared 7 bases from V and 5 bases from J, leaving 12 bases between. CDR1 is SQVTM, CDR2 ANQGSEA, per germline. The CDR3 region has the DNA TGCAGCGCCACGGCCTGGGACGAGCAGTACTTC. It translates to CSATAWDEQYF.

This clone has more than one count but fewer than ten. This chain joins TRBV29-1 and TRBJ2-7; TRBD1 matches at 10 bases. The CDR3 covers 12 residues. Germline values: CDR1 SQVTM, CDR2 ANQGSEA. V lost 7 bases to trimming and J lost 2 bases; unmatched junction nucleotides: 2. The CDR3 reads CSAGTGAYEQYF. CDR3 in DNA: TGCAGCGCCGGGACAGGGGCCTACGAGCAGTACTTC.

This clone has just a few counts. The chain employs TRBV18 and TRBJ2-7, with 8 positions matching TRBD1. Germline V gene sequence: CDR1 KGHSH, CDR2 LQKENI. The CDR3 is made up of 14 amino acids. V was pared by 3 bases and J by 3 bases, with 4 bases of the junction left unmatched. CDR3 coding DNA: TGTGCCAGCTCACCTCAGGGGGCGATCTACGAGCAGTACTTC. Its translation: CASSPQGAIYEQYF. Full variable domain (missing parts from reference TRBV18 and TRBJ2-7): NAGVMQNPRHLVRRRGQEARLRCSPMKGHSHVYWYRQLPEEGLKFMVYLQKENIIDESGMPKERFSAEFPKEGPSILRIQQVVRGDSAAYFCASSPQGAIYEQYFGPGTRLTVT.

The chain combines TRBV14 with TRBJ2-1, with D hard to call. Trimming took off 1 base at V and 11 bases at J, with 15 bases between the two ends. Germline V gives CDR1 SGHDN, CDR2 FVKESK. The CDR3 covers 14 residues. Here the CDR3 DNA reads TGTGCCAGCAGCCAAGCACTGTATCGGCAGCAGCAGTTCTTC. Translation: CASSQALYRQQQFF.

The chain has TRBV9 and TRBJ1-1; no clear D gene. Germline assignment: CDR1 SGDLS and CDR2 YYNGEE. V was pared by 0 bases and J by 4 bases, with 13 bases between. CDR3 length: 15 residues. In nucleotides, the CDR3 is TGTGCCAGCAGCGTAGATCCGGGCGGAGGCACTGAAGCTTTCTTT. Encoded protein: CASSVDPGGGTEAFF.